The T cell receptor beta chain described here comes from a study of blood T cell repertoires in COVID-19. Sequencing used immunoSEQ multiplex PCR; TCRdb keeps in-frame clones, though not all of them. Of fewer than 250,000 clones listed, about four fifths were seen once; the top ten hold around 4.7%. The CDR3 has 14 residues. Per the germline V gene, CDR1 is SEHNR and CDR2 is FQNEAQ (reference sequence). V was pared by 7 bases and J by 4 bases, with 16 bases between. The receptor's source is a woman between 70 and 85 years old with acute or convalescent COVID-19. Sequenced material: peripheral blood. This rearrangement joins TRBV7-9 to TRBJ1-2; tentative D call: TRBD1 (5 bases). The CDR3 reads CASTFFPGGYGYTF. The CDR3 DNA reads as TGTGCCAGCACCTTTTTTCCCGGGGGCTATGGCTACACCTTC.